What follows is one TCR beta chain and its context. The antigen is unknown. CDR3 and TCR beta VDJ profiling relied on genomic DNA as the template. TCRdb used MiXCR to reprocess the reads, holding one entry per CDR3 protein. The sample records around 180,000 distinct CDR3 sequences, under 70% being singletons. V lost 4 bases and J 3 bases, leaving 10 bases between the germline ends. Germline V CDR1 and CDR2: SGHRS, YFSETQ. The CDR3 extends over 13 amino acids. The sample originates from a study of CD8+CD57+ T cells in acquired aplastic anemia. Study as a whole: Mean yield of DNA from sorted CD4+ and CD8+ cells was roughly 3.4 ug.

Overall study findings and caveats: Around 29 shared CD8+ CDR3s appeared highly expressed within patients' immunodominant clones.

The TCR comes from a human donor with severe aplastic anemia or a healthy control (not recorded which). This sequence joins TRBV5-1 and TRBJ1-2, with D unclear. What was sequenced was sorted CD4+, CD8+, or CD8+CD57+ T cells (not recorded which) from PBMCs. The CDR3 region has the DNA TGCGCCAGCAGCAGAGAGGGAGACTATGGCTACACCTTC. Its protein product is CASSREGDYGYTF.